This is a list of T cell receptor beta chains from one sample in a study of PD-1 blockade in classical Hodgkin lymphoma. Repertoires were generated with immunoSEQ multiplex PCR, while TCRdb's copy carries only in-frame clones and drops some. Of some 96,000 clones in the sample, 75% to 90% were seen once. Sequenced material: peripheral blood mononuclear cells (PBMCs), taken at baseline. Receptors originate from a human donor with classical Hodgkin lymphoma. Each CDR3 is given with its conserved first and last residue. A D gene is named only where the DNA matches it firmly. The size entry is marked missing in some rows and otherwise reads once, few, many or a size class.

CDR3nt: TGTGCCAGCAGTTACGGTAGCGGGGGTTACAATGAGCAGTTCTTC
CDR3aa: CASSYGSGGYNEQFF
d_gene: TRBD2
abundance: -
v_gene: TRBV6-9
j_gene: TRBJ2-1

CDR3nt: TGTGCCTGGAGTTCCCGGACTCTTGGGGACACCATATATTTT
CDR3aa: CAWSSRTLGDTIYF
d_gene: -
abundance: -
v_gene: TRBV30
j_gene: TRBJ1-3

CDR3nt: TGTGCCATCAGTTCGGACAGGGCCTTTGGAGATACGCAGTATTTT
CDR3aa: CAISSDRAFGDTQYF
d_gene: TRBD1
abundance: -
v_gene: TRBV10-3
j_gene: TRBJ2-3

CDR3nt: TGCGCCAGCAGCTCCCTCTCTACTAGCGGAGAGACCCAGTACTTC
CDR3aa: CASSSLSTSGETQYF
d_gene: TRBD2
abundance: -
v_gene: TRBV5-1
j_gene: TRBJ2-5

CDR3nt: TGCAGTGGAGACAGGGAAACGGAGCAGTACTTC
CDR3aa: CSGDRETEQYF
d_gene: TRBD1
abundance: -
v_gene: TRBV20-1
j_gene: TRBJ2-7

CDR3nt: TGTGCCAGCAGTTCCCGGGACATCCCCGGAGGCGCCTACGAGCAGTACTTC
CDR3aa: CASSSRDIPGGAYEQYF
d_gene: -
abundance: -
v_gene: TRBV27
j_gene: TRBJ2-7

CDR3nt: TGTGCCTGCAGGACAGGGACGGGGTACAATGAGCAGTTCTTC
CDR3aa: CACRTGTGYNEQFF
d_gene: TRBD1
abundance: -
v_gene: TRBV19
j_gene: TRBJ2-1

CDR3nt: TGTGCCAGCACCCCCTCCCAAGAGACCCAGTACTTC
CDR3aa: CASTPSQETQYF
d_gene: -
abundance: -
v_gene: TRBV5-8
j_gene: TRBJ2-5

CDR3nt: TGTGCCATCAGTCCTACCGGGGCGGGGGAAGTCAATGAGCAGTTCTTC
CDR3aa: CAISPTGAGEVNEQFF
d_gene: TRBD2
abundance: -
v_gene: TRBV10-3
j_gene: TRBJ2-1

CDR3nt: TGTGCCAGCAGCGTAGGTGAGCGGGATACGCAGTATTTT
CDR3aa: CASSVGERDTQYF
d_gene: -
abundance: -
v_gene: TRBV9
j_gene: TRBJ2-3

CDR3nt: TGTGCCACCAGAAATAACGGGAGGCCTGAGCAGTTCTTC
CDR3aa: CATRNNGRPEQFF
d_gene: TRBD2
abundance: -
v_gene: TRBV15
j_gene: TRBJ2-1

CDR3nt: TGCGCCAGCAGCTTGGTTCCCGATAGCACAGATACGCAGTATTTT
CDR3aa: CASSLVPDSTDTQYF
d_gene: -
abundance: few
v_gene: TRBV5-1
j_gene: TRBJ2-3

CDR3nt: TGTGCCAGCCGGGCGGGGGGCAGGAAGAATCAGCCCCAGCATTTT
CDR3aa: CASRAGGRKNQPQHF
d_gene: -
abundance: -
v_gene: TRBV28
j_gene: TRBJ1-5

CDR3nt: TGCGCCAGCAGCCAGAGCGGCACAGGGGGCCCCTACGAGCAGTACTTC
CDR3aa: CASSQSGTGGPYEQYF
d_gene: TRBD1
abundance: -
v_gene: TRBV4-3
j_gene: TRBJ2-7

CDR3nt: TGTGCCAGCAGCTTAGTACGGGGTTTGACTAATGAAAAACTGTTTTTT
CDR3aa: CASSLVRGLTNEKLFF
d_gene: -
abundance: -
v_gene: TRBV7-2
j_gene: TRBJ1-4

CDR3nt: TGCGCCAGCAGCTTACTAGCGGGAGGCCCCGGGGAGCTGTTTTTT
CDR3aa: CASSLLAGGPGELFF
d_gene: TRBD2
abundance: -
v_gene: TRBV5-1
j_gene: TRBJ2-2

CDR3nt: TGTGCCAGCAGTTCGACACCTAACTATGGCTACACCTTC
CDR3aa: CASSSTPNYGYTF
d_gene: -
abundance: -
v_gene: TRBV27
j_gene: TRBJ1-2

CDR3nt: TGTGCCATCACCCCTGATGGAGACACTGAAGCTTTCTTT
CDR3aa: CAITPDGDTEAFF
d_gene: -
abundance: -
v_gene: TRBV10-3
j_gene: TRBJ1-1

CDR3nt: TGTGCCAGCAGCTTAGAGGGGACCCAGTACTTC
CDR3aa: CASSLEGTQYF
d_gene: -
abundance: -
v_gene: TRBV5-6
j_gene: TRBJ2-5

CDR3nt: TGTGCCAGAAGCCCTGCGGGGGACAGAAAAATGAACACTGAAGCTTTCTTT
CDR3aa: CARSPAGDRKMNTEAFF
d_gene: TRBD1
abundance: -
v_gene: TRBV5-3
j_gene: TRBJ1-1

CDR3nt: TGTGCCAGCACAGGACAGGGGGCGGAGCAGTACTTC
CDR3aa: CASTGQGAEQYF
d_gene: TRBD1
abundance: -
v_gene: TRBV18
j_gene: TRBJ2-7

CDR3nt: TGTGCCAGCAGCTTGTATTGGGGAAGCAATCAGCCCCAGCATTTT
CDR3aa: CASSLYWGSNQPQHF
d_gene: -
abundance: -
v_gene: TRBV5-5
j_gene: TRBJ1-5

CDR3nt: TGCGCCAGCAGTGCCGGCCTTACACACAATGAGCAGTTCTTC
CDR3aa: CASSAGLTHNEQFF
d_gene: -
abundance: few
v_gene: TRBV10-1
j_gene: TRBJ2-1

CDR3nt: TGCGCCAGCAGCCAAGATCCCAGGCGTGAGCAGTTCTTC
CDR3aa: CASSQDPRREQFF
d_gene: -
abundance: -
v_gene: TRBV4-3
j_gene: TRBJ2-1

CDR3nt: TGTGCCAGCAGCCCACTCGACTCTGGGGCCAACGTCCTGACTTTC
CDR3aa: CASSPLDSGANVLTF
d_gene: -
abundance: -
v_gene: TRBV6-6
j_gene: TRBJ2-6

CDR3nt: TGTGCCAGTAGTATAGCGGGGGCCGGGGAGCTGTTTTTT
CDR3aa: CASSIAGAGELFF
d_gene: -
abundance: once
v_gene: TRBV19
j_gene: TRBJ2-2

CDR3nt: TGTGCCTCGCGGGAGGGGGTGAACACCGGGGAGCTGTTTTTT
CDR3aa: CASREGVNTGELFF
d_gene: TRBD2
abundance: -
v_gene: TRBV10-3
j_gene: TRBJ2-2

CDR3nt: TGTGCCAGCAGCTTAGACCCCTTGGTTTTGAACACTGAAGCTTTCTTT
CDR3aa: CASSLDPLVLNTEAFF
d_gene: -
abundance: -
v_gene: TRBV7-7
j_gene: TRBJ1-1

CDR3nt: TGTGCCAGTAGCCTTGCCTGGGGCAGTCTGGCTGGCTACACCTTC
CDR3aa: CASSLAWGSLAGYTF
d_gene: -
abundance: once
v_gene: TRBV19
j_gene: TRBJ1-2

CDR3nt: TGTGCCAGCAGCCCACGGGCCTTCACCGGGGAGCTGTTTTTT
CDR3aa: CASSPRAFTGELFF
d_gene: -
abundance: once
v_gene: TRBV14
j_gene: TRBJ2-2

CDR3nt: TGTGCCAGCAGCGTCGGAAGCTCCTACAATGAGCAGTTCTTC
CDR3aa: CASSVGSSYNEQFF
d_gene: -
abundance: -
v_gene: TRBV6-4
j_gene: TRBJ2-1

CDR3nt: TGTGCCAGCTCACTCCGTAGCGGATCGAACACCGGGGAGCTGTTTTTT
CDR3aa: CASSLRSGSNTGELFF
d_gene: -
abundance: few
v_gene: TRBV18
j_gene: TRBJ2-2

CDR3nt: TGTGCCAGCTCACCCCTACGGGAAGAGACCCAGTACTTC
CDR3aa: CASSPLREETQYF
d_gene: -
abundance: -
v_gene: TRBV18
j_gene: TRBJ2-5